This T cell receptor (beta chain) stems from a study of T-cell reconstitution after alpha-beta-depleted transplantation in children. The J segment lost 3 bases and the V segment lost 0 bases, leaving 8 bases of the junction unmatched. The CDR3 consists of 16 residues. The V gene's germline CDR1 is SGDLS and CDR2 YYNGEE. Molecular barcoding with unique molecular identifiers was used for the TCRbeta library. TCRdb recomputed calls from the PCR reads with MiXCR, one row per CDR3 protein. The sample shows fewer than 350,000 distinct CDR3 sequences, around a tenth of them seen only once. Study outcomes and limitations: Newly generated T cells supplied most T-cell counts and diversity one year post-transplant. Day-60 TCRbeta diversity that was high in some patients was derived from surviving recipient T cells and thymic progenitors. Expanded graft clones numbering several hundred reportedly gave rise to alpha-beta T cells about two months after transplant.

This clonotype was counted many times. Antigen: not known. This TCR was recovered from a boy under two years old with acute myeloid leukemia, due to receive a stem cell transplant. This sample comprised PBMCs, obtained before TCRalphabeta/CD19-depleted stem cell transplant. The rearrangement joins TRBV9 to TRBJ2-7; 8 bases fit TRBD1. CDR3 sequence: CASSVVPTGAFYEQYF. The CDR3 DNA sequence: TGTGCCAGCAGCGTAGTCCCGACAGGGGCGTTCTACGAGCAGTACTTC.